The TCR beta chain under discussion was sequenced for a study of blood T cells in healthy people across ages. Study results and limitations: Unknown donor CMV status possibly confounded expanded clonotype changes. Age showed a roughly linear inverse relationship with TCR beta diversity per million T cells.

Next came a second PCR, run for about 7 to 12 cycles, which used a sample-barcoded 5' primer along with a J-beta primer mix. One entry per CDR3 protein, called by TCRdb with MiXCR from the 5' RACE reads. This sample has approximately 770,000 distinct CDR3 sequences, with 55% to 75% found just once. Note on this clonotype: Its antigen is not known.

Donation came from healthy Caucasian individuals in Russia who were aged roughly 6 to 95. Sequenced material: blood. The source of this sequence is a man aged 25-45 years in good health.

The CDR3 loop is CSARVPRNYGYTF. CDR3 coding DNA: TGCAGTGCTAGAGTCCCAAGAAACTATGGCTACACCTTC. The V and J genes are TRBV20-1 and TRBJ1-2, with unresolved D. CDR1 is DFQATT, CDR2 SNEGSKA, per germline (reference sequence). V lost 1 base and J lost 2, with 8 bases in between. The CDR3 runs to 13 residues.